Presented here are 27 T cell receptor beta chains from one specimen sequenced in a study of low-dose radiotherapy and immunotherapy resistance in tumors. Time point indicated: before trial treatment. First-strand cDNA used TRAV- and TRBV-specific primers, covering alpha and beta chains. Amplification of TCRs used a constant-region primer and V-primer adapter for roughly 18 PCR cycles. TCRdb recomputed calls from the reads with MiXCR, one row per CDR3 protein. The data show around 69,000 distinct CDR3 sequences, less than 40% seen once. Sample: PBMCs, taken before treatment. The source of these receptors is a female donor with ovarian cancer.

This clonotype was detected ten times or more. The CDR3 DNA reads as TGTGCCAGCTCACCAAACAGGGGAACAAGGGACGAGCAGTACTTC. Translation gives CASSPNRGTRDEQYF. The chain employs TRBV18 and TRBJ2-7; TRBD1 aligns across 7 bases. The CDR3 totals 15 residues. V was clipped by 2 bases and J by 5 bases; unmatched bases: 9. Per the germline V gene, CDR1 is KGHSH and CDR2 is LQKENI. The variable domain in full, with the rest retrieved from reference TRBV18 and TRBJ2-7, is NAGVMQNPRHLVRRRGQEARLRCSPMKGHSHVYWYRQLPEEGLKFMVYLQKENIIDESGMPKERFSAEFPKEGPSILRIQQVVRGDSAAYFCASSPNRGTRDEQYFGPGTRLTVT.

This clonotype was seen ten or more times. The genes are TRBV10-3 and TRBJ2-3, with 7 bases lining up with TRBD1. V gave up 7 bases and J gave up 3 bases; unmatched junction bases: 7. Looked up from germline, CDR1 is ENHRY and CDR2 is SYGVKD. The CDR3 is 14 amino acids. CDR3 loop: CAIKYRDRTDTQYF. The CDR3 bases are TGTGCCATCAAATACCGGGACAGAACAGATACGCAGTATTTT.

The chain joins TRBV28 to TRBJ2-5; D remains unclear. Per germline, CDR1 MDHEN and CDR2 SYDVKM. Trimming removed 8 bases from V and 5 bases from J, with 15 bases in between. The CDR3 length is 13 residues. The DNA of the CDR3 is TGTGCCAGCGCCGAGACCACCCCCGAGACCCAGTACTTC. Translated: CASAETTPETQYF.

This clonotype has at least ten counts. V is TRBV7-9 and J is TRBJ1-2, with D tentatively TRBD1 (5 bases). Germline CDR1 and CDR2: SEHNR and FQNEAQ (reference sequence). The CDR3 runs to 15 residues. Trimming stripped 4 bases from V and 5 bases from J, with 17 bases between. In DNA, the CDR3 is TGTGCCAGCAGCTCCGGGACTCAAGGGTTGTATGGCTACACCTTC. Translation gives CASSSGTQGLYGYTF.

This clonotype was seen repeatedly, ten times or more. The chain combines TRBV5-6 with TRBJ2-1; 10 bases are shared with TRBD2. Germline values: CDR1 SGHDT, CDR2 YYEEEE. The junction had 9 bases not matched to a gene; V was cut back by 5 bases and J by 4 bases. The length of the CDR3 is 16 residues. For the CDR3, the DNA is TGTGCCAGCAGTCACGGACTAGCGGAAAGTTACAATGAGCAGTTCTTC. Residues: CASSHGLAESYNEQFF.

On this clonotype itself: A far larger clone is only one base removed, so a read error is likely. The chain carries TRBV6-2 or TRBV6-3 and TRBJ2-7, with D perhaps assigned TRBD1 or TRBD2 (5 bases each). CDR1 MNHEY and CDR2 SVGEGT come from the germline V gene. V lost 8 bases, J lost 7 bases, and 15 bases lay in between. This CDR3 comprises 12 residues. This CDR3 reads CASGGIYNEQYF. Written as DNA, the CDR3 is TGTGCCAGCGGGGGTATCTACAATGAGCAGTACTTC.

This clonotype was recorded many times. The gene calls are TRBV6-2 or TRBV6-3 and TRBJ1-1; a possible D gene is TRBD1 (5 bases). V was shortened by 4 bases and J by 2 bases, with 8 bases between the two germline ends. This CDR3 region has 13 residues. The germline V gene encodes CDR1 MNHEY and CDR2 SVGEGT. CDR3 region: CASSLTVNTEAFF. CDR3 DNA sequence: TGTGCCAGCAGTTTGACAGTTAACACTGAAGCTTTCTTT.

In its sample, this clonotype was seen once. This chain uses TRBV27 with TRBJ2-5; D gene uncertain. Trimming left V 5 bases short and J 5 bases short, with 12 bases between. Germline CDR1 is MNHEY and CDR2 is SMNVEV (reference sequence). CDR3 length equals 13 residues. CDR3 sequence: CASSDHPTETQYF. The CDR3 DNA follows: TGTGCCAGCAGTGATCATCCTACCGAGACCCAGTACTTC.

The rearrangement joins TRBV9 to TRBJ2-1, with TRBD2 identical over 16 bases. There are 17 residues in the CDR3. V gave up 2 bases and J gave up 5 bases; unmatched junction bases: 4. Germline V CDR1 and CDR2: SGDLS, YYNGEE. The CDR3 DNA reads TGTGCCAGCAGCGTTCGGGGACTAGCGGGAGGGGACAATGAGCAGTTCTTC. Protein product: CASSVRGLAGGDNEQFF.

This clonotype was detected many times. V and J are TRBV7-9 and TRBJ2-3, with D hard to call. The CDR3 runs 13 residues. V shed 1 base and J shed 3 bases, with 5 bases lying between them. Germline lookup yields CDR1 SEHNR and CDR2 FQNEAQ (reference sequence). The CDR3 reads CASSLVTTDTQYF. DNA for the CDR3: TGTGCCAGCAGCTTAGTTACTACAGATACGCAGTATTTT.

This rearrangement joins TRBV30 to TRBJ1-5, with D perhaps TRBD1 (5 bases). The CDR3 consists of 13 residues. Trimming pared 5 bases from V and 1 base from J, leaving 9 bases between. Germline V gives CDR1 GTSNPN, CDR2 SVGIG (reference sequence). Here the CDR3 reads CAWGGGSNQPQHF. CDR3 nucleotides: TGTGCCTGGGGGGGTGGCAGCAATCAGCCCCAGCATTTT.

Ten or more counts support this clonotype. The chain employs TRBV20-1 and TRBJ2-5; D is possibly TRBD2 (5 bases). CDR3 length equals 14 residues. Deletions cut 1 base from V and 4 bases from J, with 13 bases between. The V gene's germline CDR1 is DFQATT and CDR2 SNEGSKA (reference sequence). CDR3 nucleotide sequence: TGCAGTGCTAGAGCCTCTGATGGGAGAGAGACCCAGTACTTC. It translates to CSARASDGRETQYF.

This clonotype was seen ten or more times. This chain joins TRBV6-1 and TRBJ2-7; 10 positions agree with TRBD1. This CDR3 comprises 19 residues. After removal of 3 bases from V and 3 bases from J, the junction contained 17 bases not matched to a gene. CDR1 is MNHNS, CDR2 SASEGT, per germline. The CDR3 sequence is CASSEHRPGTGDPSYEQYF. The CDR3 DNA is TGTGCCAGCAGTGAGCACCGCCCCGGGACAGGGGATCCGAGCTACGAGCAGTACTTC.

In this sample, this clonotype turned up many times. CDR3 residues: CASSLDGTSSYEQYF. The CDR3 region has the DNA TGTGCCAGCAGCTTAGATGGGACATCTTCTTACGAGCAGTACTTC. The J gene is TRBJ2-7, the V gene TRBV7-2; D is possibly TRBD1 (6 bases). Germline CDR1 reads SGHTA; CDR2 reads FQGNSA. The V end lost 1 base, the J end lost 4 bases, and 14 bases lay between the germline ends. This CDR3 contains 15 residues.

As to this clonotype: It is likely a read error: a sequence one base away is far more abundant. The chain recombines TRBV7-9 with TRBJ2-2, with D possibly matching TRBD2 (6 bases). The CDR3 is 13 residues long. The germline CDR1 and CDR2 sequences are SEHNR and FQNEAQ (reference sequence). The DNA of the CDR3 is TGTGCCAGCAGCTTATTTACTGCCGGGGGGCTGTTTTTT. Its protein is CASSLFTAGGLFF.

This sequence joins TRBV28 and TRBJ2-7; perhaps D is TRBD1 or TRBD2 (5 bases each). The CDR3 sequence is 14 residues long. V was trimmed by 6 bases and J by 1 base, leaving 13 bases between them. Germline lookup yields CDR1 MDHEN and CDR2 SYDVKM. The CDR3 region has the DNA TGTGCCAGCAGCACCCGGGGCGGATCCTACGAGCAGTACTTC. It translates to CASSTRGGSYEQYF. The complete variable domain, with remaining parts taken from reference TRBV28 and TRBJ2-7, reads DVKVTQSSRYLVKRTGEKVFLECVQDMDHENMFWYRQDPGLGLRLIYFSYDVKMKEKGDIPEGYSVSREKKERFSLILESASTNQTSMYLCASSTRGGSYEQYFGPGTRLTVT.

This clonotype was seen a handful of times. The chain carries TRBV28 and TRBJ1-1; the D gene is possibly TRBD1 (5 bases). The CDR3 covers 16 residues. Trimming pared 2 bases from V and 4 bases from J, leaving 17 bases between. Germline loops: CDR1 MDHEN, CDR2 SYDVKM. The CDR3 loop reads CASSLRLTALGTEAFF. Here the CDR3 DNA reads TGTGCCAGCAGTTTAAGGTTGACAGCCCTTGGCACTGAAGCTTTCTTT.

The table lists this clonotype with a count of one. The CDR3: CASSHPGLAGGQTYEQYF. In nucleotides, the CDR3 is TGTGCCAGCAGTCATCCGGGACTAGCGGGGGGGCAGACCTACGAGCAGTACTTC. The V call is TRBV11-2, the J call TRBJ2-7; 16 bases agree with TRBD2. CDR1 SGHAT and CDR2 FQNNGV come from the germline V gene. The trim removed 6 bases at V and 2 bases at J, leaving 10 bases unmatched. This CDR3 contains 18 residues.

The chain uses TRBV19 and TRBJ2-1; 9 bases agree with TRBD2. V was pared by 4 bases and J by 6 bases, with 4 bases of the junction left unmatched. There are 14 residues in the CDR3. In germline, CDR1 is LNHDA, CDR2 SQIVND (reference sequence). The chain's CDR3 is CASSSGRASNEQFF. The CDR3 DNA reads TGTGCCAGTAGTAGCGGGAGGGCCTCCAATGAGCAGTTCTTC.

This clonotype has more than one count but fewer than ten. J is TRBJ2-7 and V is TRBV5-1; TRBD1 is a possible D gene (6 bases). The length of the CDR3 is 14 residues. The germline V and J ends were trimmed by 4 bases and 2 bases, with 13 bases remaining between them. Germline CDR1 SGHRS, CDR2 YFSETQ. The CDR3 spells CASSDPGDTYEQYF. CDR3 sequence (DNA): TGCGCCAGCAGCGACCCCGGGGACACCTACGAGCAGTACTTC.

This clonotype was recorded at least ten times. V is TRBV29-1 and J is TRBJ2-3; no clear D. Germline CDR1 and CDR2: SQVTM and ANQGSEA. V lost 3 bases, J lost 2 bases, and 6 bases lay in between. This CDR3 comprises 12 residues. Here the CDR3 reads CSVETSTDTQYF. The CDR3 DNA reads as TGCAGCGTTGAGACCTCCACAGATACGCAGTATTTT.

This clonotype has at least ten counts. This chain uses TRBV6-2 or TRBV6-3 with TRBJ2-6; TRBD2 matches 9 bases. CDR3 length: 18 amino acids. V lost 5 bases, J lost 3 bases, and 11 bases stayed unmatched. The germline gives CDR1 MNHEY, CDR2 SVGEGT. This CDR3 is CASSPQVAGVGGANVLTF. The DNA for the CDR3 is TGTGCCAGCAGTCCCCAGGTAGCGGGAGTCGGTGGGGCCAACGTCCTGACTTTC.

The chain has TRBV28 and TRBJ1-2; 9 bases fit TRBD1. The V and J ends lost 7 bases and 2 bases, in that order; junction bases with no gene match: 8. CDR3 length: 15 amino acids. From germline, CDR1 is MDHEN and CDR2 SYDVKM. CDR3 coding DNA: TGTGCCAGCACCCGAACAGGGGGCGGAAACTATGGCTACACCTTC. It is translated as CASTRTGGGNYGYTF.

In this sample, this clonotype turned up many times. In DNA form, the CDR3 reads TGTGCCAGTAGTTCCCGTACCACCACAGATACGCAGTATTTT. It specifies CASSSRTTTDTQYF. The chain employs TRBV19 and TRBJ2-3, with D unclear. This CDR3 contains 14 residues. Trimming shortened V by 5 bases and J by 2 bases, and 11 bases separated the two germline ends. Germline V gene lookup returns CDR1 LNHDA and CDR2 SQIVND (reference sequence).

This clonotype was seen at least ten times. The chain has TRBV15 and TRBJ1-1, with D tentatively TRBD1 (6 bases). CDR1 and CDR2 (germline): LNHNV, YYDKDF (reference sequence). This CDR3 has 15 residues. V gave up 3 bases and J gave up 4 bases, with 15 bases separating them. The CDR3 here is CATSRDLGGGTEAFF. For the CDR3, the DNA is TGTGCCACCAGCAGGGATTTAGGGGGGGGCACTGAAGCTTTCTTT.

At least ten counts were recorded for this clonotype. V is TRBV24-1 and J is TRBJ2-1; no definite D call. Germline CDR1 reads KGHDR; CDR2 reads SFDVKD. This CDR3 has 13 amino acids. Trimming removed 2 bases from V and 9 bases from J, with 10 bases in between. CDR3 in amino acids: CATSDSHNPEQFF. In DNA form, the CDR3 reads TGTGCCACCAGTGATTCACATAACCCTGAGCAGTTCTTC.

The chain employs TRBV12-3 or TRBV12-4 and TRBJ1-2, with D possibly being TRBD1 (5 bases). Trimming stripped 7 bases from V and 7 bases from J, with 13 bases between. The CDR3 loop spans 12 amino acids. Written as DNA, the CDR3 is TGTGCCAGCACTACCGAGGGGCTTGGCTACACCTTC. This sequence encodes CASTTEGLGYTF.